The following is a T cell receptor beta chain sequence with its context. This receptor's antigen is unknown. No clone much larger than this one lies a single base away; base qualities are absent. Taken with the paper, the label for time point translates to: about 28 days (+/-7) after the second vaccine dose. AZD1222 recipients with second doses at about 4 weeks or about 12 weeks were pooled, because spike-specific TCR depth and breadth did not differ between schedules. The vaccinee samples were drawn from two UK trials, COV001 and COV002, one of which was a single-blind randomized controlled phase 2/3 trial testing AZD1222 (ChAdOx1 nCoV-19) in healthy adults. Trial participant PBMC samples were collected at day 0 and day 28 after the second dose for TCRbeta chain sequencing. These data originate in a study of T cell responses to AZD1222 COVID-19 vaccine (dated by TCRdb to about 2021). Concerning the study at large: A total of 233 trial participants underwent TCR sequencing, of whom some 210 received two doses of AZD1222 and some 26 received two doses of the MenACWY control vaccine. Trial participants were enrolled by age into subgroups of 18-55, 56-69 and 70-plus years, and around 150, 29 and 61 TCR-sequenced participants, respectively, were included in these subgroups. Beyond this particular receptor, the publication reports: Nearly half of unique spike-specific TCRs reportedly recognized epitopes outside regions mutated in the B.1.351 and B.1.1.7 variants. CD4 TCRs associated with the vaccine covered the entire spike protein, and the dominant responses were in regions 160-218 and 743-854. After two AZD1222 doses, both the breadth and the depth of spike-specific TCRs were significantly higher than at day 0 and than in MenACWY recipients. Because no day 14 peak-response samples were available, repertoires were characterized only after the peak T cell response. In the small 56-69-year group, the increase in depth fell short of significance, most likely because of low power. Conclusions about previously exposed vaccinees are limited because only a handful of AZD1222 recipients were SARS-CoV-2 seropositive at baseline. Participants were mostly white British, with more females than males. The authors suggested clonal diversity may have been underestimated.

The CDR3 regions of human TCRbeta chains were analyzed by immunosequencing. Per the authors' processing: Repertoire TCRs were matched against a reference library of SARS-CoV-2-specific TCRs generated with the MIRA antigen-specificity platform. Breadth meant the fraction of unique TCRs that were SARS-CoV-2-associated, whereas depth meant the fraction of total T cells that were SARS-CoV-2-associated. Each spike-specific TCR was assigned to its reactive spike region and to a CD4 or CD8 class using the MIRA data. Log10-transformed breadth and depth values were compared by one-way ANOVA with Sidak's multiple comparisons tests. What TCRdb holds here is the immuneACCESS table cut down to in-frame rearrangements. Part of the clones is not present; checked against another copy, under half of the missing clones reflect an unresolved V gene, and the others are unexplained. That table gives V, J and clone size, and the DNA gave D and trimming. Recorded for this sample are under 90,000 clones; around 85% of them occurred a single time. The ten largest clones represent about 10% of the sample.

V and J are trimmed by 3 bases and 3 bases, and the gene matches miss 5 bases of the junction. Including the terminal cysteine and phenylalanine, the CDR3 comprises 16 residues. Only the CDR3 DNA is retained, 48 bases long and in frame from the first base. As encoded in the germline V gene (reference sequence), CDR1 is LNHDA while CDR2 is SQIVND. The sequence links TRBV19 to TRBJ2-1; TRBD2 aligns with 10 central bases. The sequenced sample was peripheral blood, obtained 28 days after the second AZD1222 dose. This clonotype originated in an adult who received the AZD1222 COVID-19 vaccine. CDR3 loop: CASSIVTSGLYNEQFF. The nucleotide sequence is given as TGTGCCAGTAGTATCGTGACTAGCGGGCTCTACAATGAGCAGTTCTTC.